This T cell receptor beta chain is drawn from a study of control samples from healthy donors and cancer patients. The protocol was immunoSEQ multiplex PCR, while the TCRdb copy is restricted to in-frame clones and leaves out a portion. The sample lists some 100,000 clones; 70% to 80% were seen once. The germline V gene encodes CDR1 MNHEY and CDR2 SVGEGT. Losses at the gene ends were 6 bases for V and 0 bases for J; bases not matched to a gene: 9. This CDR3 contains 18 residues. The V and J genes are TRBV6-2 or TRBV6-3 and TRBJ1-6, with TRBD1 matching 9 bases. The sequence derives from a woman in her 30s in good health. The sample comprised blood. This CDR3 is CASSHGQGPSSYNSPLHF. As DNA, the CDR3 is TGTGCCAGCAGCCACGGACAGGGGCCAAGCTCCTATAATTCACCCCTCCACTTT.